This TCR beta chain was identified in a study of OX40 agonist ivuxolimab in advanced cancers. Trimming cost V 6 bases and J 7 bases, with 18 bases left between them. The CDR3 is made up of 14 amino acids. CDR1 and CDR2 from the germline V gene are SNHLY and FYNNEI. Study-level results: With doses of 0.1-3.0 mg/kg, partial responders showed among the lowest clonal expansion.

On this clone: Its antigen is currently unknown.

Only in-frame clones appear in the TCRdb table, and some are missing; sequencing was by immunoSEQ multiplex PCR. The sample holds more than 80,000 clones; 70% to 90% are singletons and the top ten take less than 1.5%. The chain has TRBV2 and TRBJ1-1; D is perhaps TRBD1 (6 bases). The TCR was taken from an adult with an advanced solid tumor such as melanoma, head and neck, liver or kidney cancer. This material consisted of CD4+ or CD8+ T cells sorted from blood, taken in a trial of the OX40 agonist ivuxolimab. This chain's CDR3 is CASSVRQGFYEAFF. DNA for the CDR3: TGTGCCAGCAGCGTACGGCAGGGGTTTTATGAAGCTTTCTTT. Filled out from reference TRBV2 and TRBJ1-1, the complete variable domain reads EPEVTQTPSHQVTQMGQEVILRCVPISNHLYFYWYRQILGQKVEFLVSFYNNEISEKSEIFDDQFSVERPDGSNFTLKIRSTKLEDSAMYFCASSVRQGFYEAFFGQGTRLTVV.